This passage covers 10 T cell receptor beta chains from one sample sequenced in a study of vaccination effects on CD4 cells after COVID-19. These receptors lack a known antigen. Sequencing in the ViraFEST assay came after antigen-specific CD4+ T cells had been expanded with viral peptide pools, which were used to stimulate PBMC. Around day 10 of culture, CD4+ T cells were separated out. TCRdb's copy holds only in-frame clones and misses some; the assay was immunoSEQ multiplex PCR. The sample lists over 7,500 clones, under 85% occurring once. This specimen was CD4+ T cells from PBMCs cultured with HCoV-229E spike peptides, taken before COVID-19 vaccination. The receptors were gathered from a human donor who received a COVID-19 vaccine.

The chain uses TRBV30 and TRBJ1-1; no clear D. Germline CDR1 GTSNPN, CDR2 SVGIG (reference sequence). Deletions cut 4 bases from V and 0 bases from J, with 12 bases between. This CDR3 is built from 14 residues. CDR3 nucleotides: TGTGCCTGGATGCCAGGACTTCTGAACACTGAAGCTTTCTTT. Residues: CAWMPGLLNTEAFF.

This chain links TRBV2 with TRBJ1-1; the D is unclear. Germline CDR1 and CDR2: SNHLY and FYNNEI. Trimming cost V 5 bases and J 1 base, with 8 bases left between them. The CDR3 is 13 amino acids. Here the CDR3 reads CASSLGANTEAFF. CDR3 sequence (DNA): TGTGCCAGCAGTCTCGGAGCGAACACTGAAGCTTTCTTT.

This clone was counted only a few times. The V call is TRBV6-1, the J call TRBJ2-6, with no clear D. Trimming cost V 2 bases and J 0 bases, with 5 bases left between them. The V gene's germline CDR1 is MNHNS and CDR2 SASEGT. This CDR3 comprises 15 residues. CDR3 nucleotides: TGTGCCAGCAGTGAACAGAACTCTGGGGCCAACGTCCTGACTTTC. This translates into CASSEQNSGANVLTF.

This clone is a singleton in its sample. The rearrangement uses TRBV7-9 and TRBJ2-7; D gene uncertain. The germline V gene has CDR1 SEHNR and CDR2 FQNEAQ (reference sequence). V lost 1 base and J 0 bases, leaving 13 bases between the germline ends. This CDR3 region has 16 residues. CDR3 bases: TGTGCCAGCAGCTTAGTCTATTCAGCCAGCTCCTACGAGCAGTACTTC. Its protein is CASSLVYSASSYEQYF.

This clone was recorded only once. The chain combines TRBV5-1 with TRBJ1-1; D not certain. With 4 bases removed from V and 2 bases from J, the gap between germline ends came to 9 bases. The CDR3 is 13 amino acids. Germline V lookup: CDR1 SGHRS, CDR2 YFSETQ. CDR3 coding DNA: TGCGCCAGCAGCGGACGGCTAAACACTGAAGCTTTCTTT. Translating gives CASSGRLNTEAFF.

The chain links TRBV7-8 to TRBJ2-7, with D possibly called TRBD1 or TRBD2 (5 bases each). The V gene lost 5 bases and the J gene lost 6 bases, with 26 bases spanning the gap. Per the germline V gene, CDR1 is SGHVS and CDR2 is FQNEAQ. The length of the CDR3 is 17 residues. The CDR3 sequence: CASSPGLRASKFPEQYF. As DNA, the CDR3 is TGTGCCAGCAGCCCAGGGCTTAGGGCTAGCAAGTTTCCCGAGCAGTACTTC.

The genes are TRBV10-1 and TRBJ2-1; the match to TRBD2 covers 9 bases. Trimming at V came to 8 bases and at J to 1 base, leaving 6 bases not matched to a gene. This CDR3 contains 15 residues. CDR1 WNHNN and CDR2 SYGVQD come from the germline V gene (reference sequence). The CDR3 DNA sequence: TGCGCCAGCCAGGATAGCGGGGGTTCCTACAATGAGCAGTTCTTC. Its protein is CASQDSGGSYNEQFF.

The rearrangement uses TRBV19 and TRBJ2-5; D is unclear. V was shortened by 5 bases and J by 7 bases, with 14 bases between the two germline ends. The germline CDR1 and CDR2 sequences are LNHDA and SQIVND (reference sequence). This CDR3 is built from 13 residues. CDR3 DNA: TGTGCCAGTAGTGTCAGAACCCTTGGGACCCAGTACTTC. It yields the protein CASSVRTLGTQYF.

This clone was counted between two and nine times. The genes are TRBV3-1 (or the pseudogene TRBV3-2) and TRBJ2-1; TRBD2 agrees at 12 bases. With 1 base clipped from V and 7 bases from J, the junction kept 8 bases outside the gene matches. Germline CDR1 is LGHDT and CDR2 is YNNKEL (reference sequence). This CDR3 comprises 17 residues. CDR3 sequence reads: CASSQGLASGGVNEQFF. As DNA, the CDR3 is TGTGCCAGCAGCCAAGGTCTCGCTAGCGGGGGGGTTAATGAGCAGTTCTTC.

The chain joins TRBV9 to TRBJ2-7; D gene uncertain. The CDR3 is made up of 15 amino acids. Germline loops: CDR1 SGDLS, CDR2 YYNGEE. V was cut by 3 bases and J by 2 bases, with 15 bases left in between. CDR3 protein: CASSALASATYEQYF. The DNA of the CDR3 is TGTGCCAGCAGCGCCTTAGCCTCCGCCACCTACGAGCAGTACTTC. The variable domain in full, with the rest retrieved from reference TRBV9 and TRBJ2-7, is DSGVTQTPKHLITATGQRVTLRCSPRSGDLSVYWYQQSLDQGLQFLIQYYNGEERAKGNILERFSAQQFPDLHSELNLSSLELGDSALYFCASSALASATYEQYFGPGTRLTVT.